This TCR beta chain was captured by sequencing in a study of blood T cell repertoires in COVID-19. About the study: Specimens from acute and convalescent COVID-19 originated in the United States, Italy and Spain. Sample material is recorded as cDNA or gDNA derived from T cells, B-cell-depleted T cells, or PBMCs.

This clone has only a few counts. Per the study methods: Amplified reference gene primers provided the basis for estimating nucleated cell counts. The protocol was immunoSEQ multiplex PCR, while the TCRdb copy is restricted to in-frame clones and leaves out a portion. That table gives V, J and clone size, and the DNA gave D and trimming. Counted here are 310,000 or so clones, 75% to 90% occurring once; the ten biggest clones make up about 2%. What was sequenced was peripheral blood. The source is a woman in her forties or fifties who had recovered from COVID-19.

CDR3 in DNA: TGTGCCAGCAGCTTGAGAAGGGGGCGGCGGGACACTGAAGCTTTCTTT. Its translation is CASSLRRGRRDTEAFF. The chain couples TRBV7-9 to TRBJ1-1, with TRBD1 matching over 7 bases. Unmatched junction bases numbered 10, after V lost 3 bases and J lost 3 bases. The CDR3 is made up of 16 amino acids. Germline V CDR1 and CDR2: SEHNR, FQNEAQ (reference sequence).